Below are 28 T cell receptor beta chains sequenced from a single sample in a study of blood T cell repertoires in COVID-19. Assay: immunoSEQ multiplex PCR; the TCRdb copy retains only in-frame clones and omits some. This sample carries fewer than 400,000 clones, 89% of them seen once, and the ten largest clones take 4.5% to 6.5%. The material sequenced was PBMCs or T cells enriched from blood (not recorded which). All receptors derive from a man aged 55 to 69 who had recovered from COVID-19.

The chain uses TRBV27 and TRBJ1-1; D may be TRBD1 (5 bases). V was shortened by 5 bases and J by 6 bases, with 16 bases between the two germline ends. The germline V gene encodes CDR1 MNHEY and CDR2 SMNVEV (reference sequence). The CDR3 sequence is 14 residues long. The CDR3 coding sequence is TGTGCCAGCAGTCCGACCTGGGGGGAGGCTGAAGCTTTCTTT. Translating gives CASSPTWGEAEAFF.

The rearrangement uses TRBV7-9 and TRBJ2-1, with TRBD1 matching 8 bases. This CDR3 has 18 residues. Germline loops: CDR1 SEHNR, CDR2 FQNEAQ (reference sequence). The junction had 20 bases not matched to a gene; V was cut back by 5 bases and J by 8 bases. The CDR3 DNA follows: TGTGCCAGCAGCCCGAACCTGGACAGGGTGCGAAGGGACGATGAGCAGTTCTTC. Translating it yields CASSPNLDRVRRDDEQFF. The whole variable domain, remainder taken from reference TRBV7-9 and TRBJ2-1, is DTGVSQNPRHKITKRGQNVTFRCDPISEHNRLYWYRQTLGQGPEFLTYFQNEAQLEKSRLLSDRFSAERPKGSFSTLEIQRTEQGDSAMYLCASSPNLDRVRRDDEQFFGPGTRLTVL.

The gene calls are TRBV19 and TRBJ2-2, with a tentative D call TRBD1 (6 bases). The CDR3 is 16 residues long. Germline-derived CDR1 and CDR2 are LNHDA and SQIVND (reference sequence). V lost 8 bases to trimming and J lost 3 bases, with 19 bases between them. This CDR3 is CASHVGTLKYTGELFF. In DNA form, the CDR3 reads TGTGCCAGTCACGTTGGGACACTAAAATACACCGGGGAGCTGTTTTTT.

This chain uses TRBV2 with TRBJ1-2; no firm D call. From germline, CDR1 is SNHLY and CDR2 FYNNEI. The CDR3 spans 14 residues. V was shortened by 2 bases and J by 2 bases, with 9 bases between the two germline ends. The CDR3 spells CASSESQINYGYTF. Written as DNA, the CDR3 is TGTGCCAGCAGTGAAAGTCAGATCAACTATGGCTACACCTTC. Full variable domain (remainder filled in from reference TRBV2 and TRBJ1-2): EPEVTQTPSHQVTQMGQEVILRCVPISNHLYFYWYRQILGQKVEFLVSFYNNEISEKSEIFDDQFSVERPDGSNFTLKIRSTKLEDSAMYFCASSESQINYGYTFGSGTRLTVV.

The CDR3 protein is CASSKVEEVWYQPQHF. For the CDR3, the DNA is TGTGCCAGCAGCAAAGTGGAGGAAGTGTGGTATCAGCCCCAGCATTTT. The chain carries TRBV21-1 and TRBJ1-5. TRBV21-1 has pseudogene status. The CDR3 runs to 16 residues.

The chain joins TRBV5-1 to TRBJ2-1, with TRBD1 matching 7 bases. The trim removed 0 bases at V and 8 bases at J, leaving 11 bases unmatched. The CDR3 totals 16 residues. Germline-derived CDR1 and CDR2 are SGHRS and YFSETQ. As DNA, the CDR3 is TGCGCCAGCAGCTTGGGGGTCGTCAGGGGGAGCCATGAGCAGTTCTTC. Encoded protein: CASSLGVVRGSHEQFF.

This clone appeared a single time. The DNA of the CDR3 is TGTGCCAGCAGCCTAGCTACAGGGGCGGGTGGAAACACCATATATTTT. Its protein product is CASSLATGAGGNTIYF. The V and J genes are TRBV5-5 and TRBJ1-3; 7 bases line up with TRBD1. The germline CDR1 and CDR2 sequences are SGHKS and YYEKEE (reference sequence). The CDR3 loop spans 16 amino acids. Losses at the gene ends were 4 bases for V and 3 bases for J; bases not matched to a gene: 10. Variable domain in full (rest from reference TRBV5-5 and TRBJ1-3): DAGVTQSPTHLIKTRGQQVTLRCSPISGHKSVSWYQQVLGQGPQFIFQYYEKEERGRGNFPDRFSARQFPNYSSELNVNALLLGDSALYLCASSLATGAGGNTIYFGEGSWLTVV.

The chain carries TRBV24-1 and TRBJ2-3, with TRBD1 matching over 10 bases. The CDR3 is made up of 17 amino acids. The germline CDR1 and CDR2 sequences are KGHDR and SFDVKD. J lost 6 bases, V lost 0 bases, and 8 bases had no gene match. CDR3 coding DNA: TGTGCCACCAGTGATTTGCTCGGGACAGGGGCTCGGGATACGCAGTATTTT. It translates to CATSDLLGTGARDTQYF.

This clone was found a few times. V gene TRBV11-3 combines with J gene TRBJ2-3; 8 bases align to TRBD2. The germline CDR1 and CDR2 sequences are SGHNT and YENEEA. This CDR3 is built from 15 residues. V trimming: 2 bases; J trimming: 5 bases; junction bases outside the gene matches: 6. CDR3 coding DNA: TGTGCCAGCAGCTTAAGCGGGAGTCCGATAGATACGCAGTATTTT. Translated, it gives CASSLSGSPIDTQYF.

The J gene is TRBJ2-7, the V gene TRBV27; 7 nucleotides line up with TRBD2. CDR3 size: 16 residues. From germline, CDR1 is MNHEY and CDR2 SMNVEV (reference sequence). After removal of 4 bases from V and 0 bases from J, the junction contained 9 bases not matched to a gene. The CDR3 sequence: CASSSLAAYSSYEQYF. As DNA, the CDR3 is TGTGCCAGCAGTTCGCTAGCGGCTTATAGCTCCTACGAGCAGTACTTC.

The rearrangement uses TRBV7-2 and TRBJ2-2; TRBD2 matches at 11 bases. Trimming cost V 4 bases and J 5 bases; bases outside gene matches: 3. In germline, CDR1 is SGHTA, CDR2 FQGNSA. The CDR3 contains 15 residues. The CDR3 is CASSSWTSGTGELFF. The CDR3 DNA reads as TGTGCCAGCAGCTCCTGGACTAGCGGGACCGGGGAGCTGTTTTTT.

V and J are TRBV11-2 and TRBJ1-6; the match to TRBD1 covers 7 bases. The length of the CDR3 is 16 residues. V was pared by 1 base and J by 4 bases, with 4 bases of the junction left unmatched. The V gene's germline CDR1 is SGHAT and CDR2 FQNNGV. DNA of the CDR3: TGTGCCAGCAGCTTAGTGACAGGGACATATAATTCACCCCTCCACTTT. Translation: CASSLVTGTYNSPLHF.

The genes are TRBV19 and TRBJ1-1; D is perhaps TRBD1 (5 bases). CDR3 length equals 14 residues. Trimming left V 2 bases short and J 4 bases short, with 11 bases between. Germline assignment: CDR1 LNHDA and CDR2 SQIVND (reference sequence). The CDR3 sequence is CASSILGGVTEAFF. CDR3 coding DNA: TGTGCCAGTAGTATATTAGGAGGGGTCACTGAAGCTTTCTTT.

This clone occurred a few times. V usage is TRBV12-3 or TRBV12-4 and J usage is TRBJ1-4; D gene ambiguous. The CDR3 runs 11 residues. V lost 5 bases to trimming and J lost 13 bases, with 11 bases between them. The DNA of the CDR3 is TGTGCCAGCAGTACGGAGCACTTACTGTTTTTT. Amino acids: CASSTEHLLFF.

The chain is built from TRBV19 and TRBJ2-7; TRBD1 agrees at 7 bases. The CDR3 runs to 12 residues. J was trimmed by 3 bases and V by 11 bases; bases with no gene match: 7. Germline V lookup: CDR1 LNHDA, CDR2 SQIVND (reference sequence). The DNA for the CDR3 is TGTGCCTCTTCAGGGGGAGTCTACGAGCAGTACTTC. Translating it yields CASSGGVYEQYF.

The CDR3 coding sequence is TGCAGTGCTACCATTAACACTGAAGCTTTCTTT. Translating gives CSATINTEAFF. The rearrangement joins TRBV20-1 to TRBJ1-1; D is unclear. V lost 4 bases and J 2 bases, leaving 5 bases between the germline ends. The germline gives CDR1 DFQATT, CDR2 SNEGSKA (reference sequence). The CDR3 is 11 amino acids.

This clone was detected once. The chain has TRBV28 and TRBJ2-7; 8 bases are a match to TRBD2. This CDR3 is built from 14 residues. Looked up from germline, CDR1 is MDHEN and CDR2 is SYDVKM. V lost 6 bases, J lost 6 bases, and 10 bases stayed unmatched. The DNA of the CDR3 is TGTGCCAGCAGCTCGGGAGGGTTGGCGTCCGAGCAGTACTTC. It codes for CASSSGGLASEQYF.

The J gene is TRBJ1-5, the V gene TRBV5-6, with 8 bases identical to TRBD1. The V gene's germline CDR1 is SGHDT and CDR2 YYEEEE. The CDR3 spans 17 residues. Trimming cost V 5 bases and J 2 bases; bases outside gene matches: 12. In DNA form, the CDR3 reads TGTGCCAGCAGTCTGGCAGGGGGACAGGCGGGCAATCAGCCCCAGCATTTT. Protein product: CASSLAGGQAGNQPQHF.

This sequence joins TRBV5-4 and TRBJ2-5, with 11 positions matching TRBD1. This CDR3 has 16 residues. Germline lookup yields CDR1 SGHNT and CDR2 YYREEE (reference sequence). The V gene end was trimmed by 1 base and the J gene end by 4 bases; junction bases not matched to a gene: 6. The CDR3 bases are TGTGCCAGCAGCTTGAGGGACAGGGGGGAGAGAGAGACCCAGTACTTC. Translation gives CASSLRDRGERETQYF. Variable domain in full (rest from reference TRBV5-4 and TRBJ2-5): ETGVTQSPTHLIKTRGQQVTLRCSSQSGHNTVSWYQQALGQGPQFIFQYYREEENGRGNFPPRFSGLQFPNYSSELNVNALELDDSALYLCASSLRDRGERETQYFGPGTRLLVL.

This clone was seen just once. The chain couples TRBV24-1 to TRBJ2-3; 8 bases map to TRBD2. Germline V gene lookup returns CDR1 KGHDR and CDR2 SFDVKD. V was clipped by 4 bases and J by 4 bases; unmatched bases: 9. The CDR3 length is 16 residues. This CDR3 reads CATSDRRGEIPDTQYF. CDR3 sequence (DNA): TGTGCCACCAGTGACAGGCGGGGGGAGATCCCAGATACGCAGTATTTT.

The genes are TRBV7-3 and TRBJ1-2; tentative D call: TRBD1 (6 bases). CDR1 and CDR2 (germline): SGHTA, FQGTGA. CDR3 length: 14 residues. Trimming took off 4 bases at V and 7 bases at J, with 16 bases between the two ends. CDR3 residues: CASSSDAGGSGYTF. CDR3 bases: TGTGCCAGCAGCTCAGACGCGGGGGGCTCTGGCTACACCTTC.

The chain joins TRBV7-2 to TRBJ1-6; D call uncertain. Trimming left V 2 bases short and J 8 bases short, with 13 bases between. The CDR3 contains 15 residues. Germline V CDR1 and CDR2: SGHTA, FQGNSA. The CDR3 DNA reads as TGTGCCAGCAGCTTACTCCCGGAGATTTATTCACCCCTCCACTTT. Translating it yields CASSLLPEIYSPLHF.

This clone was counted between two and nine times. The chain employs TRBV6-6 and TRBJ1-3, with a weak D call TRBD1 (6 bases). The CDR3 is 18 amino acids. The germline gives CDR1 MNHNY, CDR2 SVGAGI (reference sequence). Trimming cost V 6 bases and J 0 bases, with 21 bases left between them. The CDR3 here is CASRRRPATGSSGNTIYF. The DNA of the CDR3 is TGTGCCAGCAGACGACGGCCCGCTACAGGGTCCTCTGGAAACACCATATATTTT.

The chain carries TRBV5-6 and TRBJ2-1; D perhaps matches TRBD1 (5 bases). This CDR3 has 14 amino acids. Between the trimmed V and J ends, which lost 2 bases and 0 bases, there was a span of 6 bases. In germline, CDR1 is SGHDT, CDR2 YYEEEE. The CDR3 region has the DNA TGTGCCAGCAGCTTAAGGGGCTCCTACAATGAGCAGTTCTTC. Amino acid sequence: CASSLRGSYNEQFF.

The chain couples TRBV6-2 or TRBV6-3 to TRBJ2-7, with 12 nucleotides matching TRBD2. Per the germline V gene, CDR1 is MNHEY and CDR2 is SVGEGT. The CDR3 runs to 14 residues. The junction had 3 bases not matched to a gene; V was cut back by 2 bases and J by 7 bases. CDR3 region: CASSYGLAGWEQYF. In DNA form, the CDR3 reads TGTGCCAGCAGTTACGGACTAGCGGGATGGGAGCAGTACTTC.

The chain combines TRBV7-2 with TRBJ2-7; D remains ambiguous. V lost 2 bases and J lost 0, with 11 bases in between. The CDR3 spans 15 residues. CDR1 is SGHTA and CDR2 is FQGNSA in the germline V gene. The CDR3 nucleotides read TGTGCCAGCAGCTTACGTCTATCGAGCTCCTACGAGCAGTACTTC. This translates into CASSLRLSSSYEQYF. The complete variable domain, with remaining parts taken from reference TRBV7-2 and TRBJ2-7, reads GAGVSQSPSNKVTEKGKDVELRCDPISGHTALYWYRQSLGQGLEFLIYFQGNSAPDKSGLPSDRFSAERTGGSVSTLTIQRTQQEDSAVYLCASSLRLSSSYEQYFGPGTRLTVT.

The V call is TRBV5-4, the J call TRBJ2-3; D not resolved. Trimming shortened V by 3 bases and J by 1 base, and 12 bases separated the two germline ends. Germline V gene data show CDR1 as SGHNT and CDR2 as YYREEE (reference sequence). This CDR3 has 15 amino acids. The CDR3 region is CASSSTYDGTDTQYF. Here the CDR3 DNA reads TGTGCCAGCAGCTCGACATACGACGGCACAGATACGCAGTATTTT.

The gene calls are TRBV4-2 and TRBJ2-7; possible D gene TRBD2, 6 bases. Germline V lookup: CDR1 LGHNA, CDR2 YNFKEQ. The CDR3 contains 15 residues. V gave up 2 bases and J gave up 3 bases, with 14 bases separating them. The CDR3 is CASSQPGLIYYEQYF. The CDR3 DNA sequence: TGTGCCAGCAGCCAACCGGGACTTATATACTACGAGCAGTACTTC.